Following are 32 T cell receptor beta chains from one sample sequenced in a study of shared clonotypes between healthy human individuals. Produced via immunoSEQ multiplex PCR; TCRdb's table is partial and in-frame only. The data show some 530,000 clones, with more than 65% seen just once and about an eighth held by the top ten. What was sequenced was PBMCs. These receptor sequences come from a woman in her 40s in good health. Some clones in this sample may be carry-over from other donors' samples.

J is TRBJ1-5 and V is TRBV7-3; 7 bases are shared with TRBD1. Losses at the gene ends were 4 bases for V and 3 bases for J; bases not matched to a gene: 6. The CDR3 covers 15 residues. Per the germline V gene, CDR1 is SGHTA and CDR2 is FQGTGA. CDR3 sequence: CASSYLGQANQPQHF. The CDR3 DNA follows: TGTGCCAGCAGCTACCTCGGACAGGCCAATCAGCCCCAGCATTTT.

As regards this clone: A read error is likely here: a far larger clone is one base away. Other DNA sequences in the same sample also yield this CDR3. The chain employs TRBV7-6 and TRBJ2-3; D possibly matches TRBD1 or TRBD2 (5 bases each). This CDR3 has 16 residues. Germline CDR1 is SGHVS and CDR2 is FNYEAQ. CDR3 DNA: TGTGCTAGCAGCCTGGGGGTAGGCAGATACACAGATACGCAGTATTTT. Translation: CASSLGVGRYTDTQYF.

About this clone itself: The junction does not match germline at one end; this may be a read error. This CDR3 is also generated by other DNA sequences in the sample. This chain joins TRBV4-2 and TRBJ1-2, with a weak D call TRBD1 (5 bases). Germline V lookup: CDR1 LGHNA, CDR2 YNFKEQ. This CDR3 has 14 amino acids. CDR3 in amino acids: CASSQEGAHYGYTF. CDR3 sequence (DNA): TGTGCCAGCAGCCAGGAAGGGGCCCACTACGGCTACACCTTC.

The chain recombines TRBV2 with TRBJ2-7; 8 bases match TRBD1. This CDR3 is built from 15 residues. V lost 6 bases, J lost 0 bases, and 7 bases stayed unmatched. Per the germline V gene, CDR1 is SNHLY and CDR2 is FYNNEI. The CDR3, as DNA: TGTGCCAGCAGCAGGGGGCGACTAATCTCCTACGAGCAGTACTTC. It codes for CASSRGRLISYEQYF.

V gene TRBV5-1 combines with J gene TRBJ2-3; 7 nucleotides align to TRBD2. After removal of 3 bases from V and 4 bases from J, the junction contained 5 bases not matched to a gene. The CDR3 is 14 residues long. The germline V gene encodes CDR1 SGHRS and CDR2 YFSETQ. The CDR3 coding sequence is TGCGCCAGCAGCTCCACTAGCGCAGCAGATACGCAGTATTTT. Amino acids: CASSSTSAADTQYF. Using reference TRBV5-1 and TRBJ2-3 for the parts outside the CDR3, the full variable domain is KAGVTQTPRYLIKTRGQQVTLSCSPISGHRSVSWYQQTPGQGLQFLFEYFSETQRNKGNFPGRFSGRQFSNSRSEMNVSTLELGDSALYLCASSSTSAADTQYFGPGTRLTVL.

This clone has only one observation. Other DNA sequences in this specimen translate into the identical CDR3. The chain couples TRBV25-1 to TRBJ2-7; the D is unclear. This CDR3 is 11 amino acids long. Germline CDR1 MGHDK, CDR2 SYGVNS. Trimming pared 4 bases from V and 4 bases from J, leaving 5 bases between. The CDR3 spells CASSGYYEQYF. The CDR3 DNA reads as TGTGCCAGCAGTGGGTATTACGAGCAGTACTTC.

The genes are TRBV28 and TRBJ1-1; D ambiguous. The V end was cut by 3 bases, the J end by 0 bases, with 17 bases between. The germline V gene has CDR1 MDHEN and CDR2 SYDVKM. The CDR3 totals 17 residues. The CDR3 DNA reads TGTGCCAGCAGTTTGGGTGGTTCGGGTTTGTTGAACACTGAAGCTTTCTTT. As protein: CASSLGGSGLLNTEAFF.

V gene TRBV30 combines with J gene TRBJ2-1; TRBD2 aligns across 7 bases. The CDR3 is 18 amino acids. J lost 2 bases, V lost 3 bases, and 16 bases had no gene match. Germline V gene data show CDR1 as GTSNPN and CDR2 as SVGIG (reference sequence). CDR3 sequence: CAWRPPILTSETYNEQFF. The DNA of the CDR3 is TGTGCCTGGAGGCCTCCAATCCTTACTAGCGAAACCTACAATGAGCAGTTCTTC.

In regard to this clone: The likely explanation is a read error, given a far larger clone one base away. The gene calls are TRBV29-1 and TRBJ2-7; 9 nucleotides line up with TRBD1. Germline values: CDR1 SQVTM, CDR2 ANQGSEA. The CDR3 contains 16 residues. The CDR3 loop reads CSVEAPGTGGSYEHYF. CDR3 coding DNA: TGCAGCGTTGAAGCCCCGGGCACAGGGGGCTCCTACGAGCATTACTTC.

J is TRBJ2-3 and V is TRBV4-1, with 11 positions matching TRBD2. The CDR3 is 15 residues long. V lost 4 bases and J lost 5; bases outside the gene matches: 5. Per the germline V gene, CDR1 is MGHRA and CDR2 is YSYEKL. The CDR3 spells CASSLSGRGEDTQYF. CDR3 nucleotides: TGCGCCAGCAGCCTTAGCGGGAGGGGAGAAGATACGCAGTATTTT.

This clone was seen a few times. The chain combines TRBV5-1 with TRBJ1-2; no reliable D call. There are 13 residues in the CDR3. Germline loops: CDR1 SGHRS, CDR2 YFSETQ. The V end was cut by 4 bases, the J end by 1 base, with 8 bases between. The CDR3 loop reads CASSGEHNYGYTF. The CDR3 DNA reads as TGCGCCAGCAGCGGGGAGCATAACTATGGCTACACCTTC.

The chain links TRBV5-1 to TRBJ2-1, with D perhaps being TRBD1 or TRBD2 (5 bases each). The CDR3 consists of 20 residues. V lost 1 base to trimming and J lost 4 bases, with 27 bases between them. Germline V gene lookup returns CDR1 SGHRS and CDR2 YFSETQ. The CDR3 spells CASSLTPEKVWGTSYNEQFF. The CDR3 region has the DNA TGCGCCAGCAGCTTGACCCCAGAAAAGGTTTGGGGGACCTCTTACAATGAGCAGTTCTTC. The full variable domain, its missing parts supplied by reference TRBV5-1 and TRBJ2-1, is KAGVTQTPRYLIKTRGQQVTLSCSPISGHRSVSWYQQTPGQGLQFLFEYFSETQRNKGNFPGRFSGRQFSNSRSEMNVSTLELGDSALYLCASSLTPEKVWGTSYNEQFFGPGTRLTVL.

V usage is TRBV5-1 and J usage is TRBJ1-4; the match to TRBD1 covers 8 bases. The V segment lost 5 bases and the J segment 8 bases; nucleotides outside the gene matches: 8. The CDR3 extends over 14 amino acids. Germline lookup yields CDR1 SGHRS and CDR2 YFSETQ. Written as DNA, the CDR3 is TGCGCCAGCAGTCCAGGGGGCCGTGACGAAAAACTGTTTTTT. Protein product: CASSPGGRDEKLFF.

V gene TRBV2 combines with J gene TRBJ2-4; the D is unclear. Germline assignment: CDR1 SNHLY and CDR2 FYNNEI. V dropped 6 bases and J dropped 0 bases, with 6 bases sitting between them. This CDR3 region has 13 residues. CDR3 sequence: CASRGLAKNIQYF. DNA of the CDR3: TGTGCCAGCAGGGGCCTAGCCAAAAACATTCAGTACTTC.

The chain is built from TRBV5-1 and TRBJ2-2; 12 nucleotides match TRBD2. The V gene's germline CDR1 is SGHRS and CDR2 YFSETQ. The CDR3 is 14 amino acids. After removal of 3 bases from V and 8 bases from J, the junction contained 2 bases not matched to a gene. The CDR3 protein is CASSSGLAGGELFF. The CDR3 DNA is TGCGCCAGCAGCTCCGGACTAGCGGGAGGGGAGCTGTTTTTT.

The chain recombines TRBV10-2 with TRBJ2-2, with TRBD2 identical over 15 bases. V was pared by 7 bases and J by 4 bases, with 7 bases of the junction left unmatched. CDR1 is WSHSY, CDR2 SAAADI, per germline. The length of the CDR3 is 17 residues. The chain's CDR3 is CASIGLAGGPITGELFF. CDR3 nucleotides: TGCGCCAGCATTGGACTAGCGGGAGGGCCGATCACCGGGGAGCTGTTTTTT.

The V and J genes are TRBV19 and TRBJ2-5, with 7 bases fitting TRBD1. With 3 bases clipped from V and 4 bases from J, the junction kept 8 bases outside the gene matches. The CDR3 is made up of 15 amino acids. CDR1 LNHDA and CDR2 SQIVND come from the germline V gene (reference sequence). Written as DNA, the CDR3 is TGTGCCAGTAGTATCGGCGACAGGGTGAGAGAGACCCAGTACTTC. As protein: CASSIGDRVRETQYF.

About this clone: A single base is all that separates this from a far larger clone, so a read error is likely. The chain recombines TRBV5-1 with TRBJ1-1; the D gene is possibly TRBD1 (6 bases). The CDR3 totals 13 residues. The V gene's germline CDR1 is SGHRS and CDR2 YFSETQ. Here the CDR3 DNA reads TGCGTCAGCAGCTTGAGGGGGGGCACTGAAGCTTTCTTT. Its protein is CVSSLRGGTEAFF.

The chain combines TRBV5-1 with TRBJ2-7; D is ambiguous. Looked up from germline, CDR1 is SGHRS and CDR2 is YFSETQ. This CDR3 region has 16 residues. V was cut by 0 bases and J by 5 bases, with 18 bases left in between. This CDR3 is CASSLEFGRLGDEQYF. The CDR3 DNA follows: TGCGCCAGCAGCTTGGAATTCGGGCGGTTAGGCGACGAGCAGTACTTC.

This chain joins TRBV19 and TRBJ1-5, with TRBD1 identical over 8 bases. The V gene end was trimmed by 9 bases and the J gene end by 5 bases; junction bases not matched to a gene: 15. There are 16 residues in the CDR3. Germline V gene sequence: CDR1 LNHDA, CDR2 SQIVND (reference sequence). The CDR3 region is CASQGAGEVVDQPQHF. For the CDR3, the DNA is TGTGCCAGCCAGGGGGCAGGGGAAGTAGTCGATCAGCCCCAGCATTTT.

V is TRBV7-8 and J is TRBJ2-5; 7 nucleotides line up with TRBD1. Trimming took 0 bases from V and 2 from J; bases not matched to a gene: 0. The CDR3 is made up of 14 amino acids. Germline V gives CDR1 SGHVS, CDR2 FQNEAQ. CDR3 in DNA: TGTGCCAGCAGCTTAGCGGGACAGCAAGAGACCCAGTACTTC. Protein sequence: CASSLAGQQETQYF.

Notes on this clone: A far larger clone differs by one base, so this is likely a read error. This sample also contains other DNA sequences that code for the same CDR3. The chain recombines TRBV18 with TRBJ2-2; 8 nucleotides align to TRBD1. The CDR3 totals 16 residues. The germline V gene encodes CDR1 KGHSH and CDR2 LQKENI. V shed 3 bases, J shed 3 bases, and the junction held 6 bases outside the gene matches. The CDR3 DNA reads as TGTGCCAGCTCACCGCAGGGGGCCCGGGACACCGGGGAGCTGTTTTTT. It is translated as CASSPQGARDTGELFF.

This clone was recorded only once. In nucleotides, the CDR3 is TGTGCCAGCAGTTCTTGGACAGCCGGGGGCGAGCAGTACTTC. Residues: CASSSWTAGGEQYF. This sequence joins TRBV6-1 and TRBJ2-7; the D call may be TRBD1 or TRBD2 (6 bases each). This CDR3 contains 14 residues. Between the trimmed V and J ends, which lost 5 bases and 6 bases, there was a span of 17 bases. The germline CDR1 and CDR2 sequences are MNHNS and SASEGT.

The table lists this clone with a count of one. The V call is TRBV30, the J call TRBJ1-1; D gene ambiguous. Trimming shortened V by 2 bases and J by 6 bases, and 13 bases separated the two germline ends. Germline-derived CDR1 and CDR2 are GTSNPN and SVGIG (reference sequence). The CDR3 sequence is 13 residues long. The CDR3: CAWSSHSTAEAFF. The CDR3 DNA follows: TGTGCCTGGAGTTCTCATTCCACTGCTGAAGCTTTCTTT.

Concerning this clone itself: A far bigger clonotype differs at one base, so this is likely a read error. V and J are TRBV30 and TRBJ2-7, with 13 bases that match TRBD2. V shed 1 base, J shed 2 bases, and the junction held 17 bases outside the gene matches. This CDR3 comprises 20 residues. Germline CDR1 reads GTSNPN; CDR2 reads SVGIG (reference sequence). The CDR3 nucleotides read TGTGCCTGGAGTGCCACTGCAGGGTGGGGACTAGCGGGAATAACCTACGAGCAGTACTTC. Encoded protein: CAWSATAGWGLAGITYEQYF.

The chain has TRBV28 and TRBJ1-5; the D is unclear. The CDR3 is made up of 16 amino acids. The germline V gene encodes CDR1 MDHEN and CDR2 SYDVKM. V was clipped by 3 bases and J by 0 bases, with 12 bases between them. CDR3 bases: TGTGCCAGCAGTTTGATGGGGAGCTATAGCAATCAGCCCCAGCATTTT. As protein: CASSLMGSYSNQPQHF.

The rearrangement links TRBV7-8 to TRBJ1-2; 11 positions match TRBD1. The CDR3 extends over 14 amino acids. V lost 4 bases, J lost 7 bases, and 5 bases stayed unmatched. Germline CDR1 reads SGHVS; CDR2 reads FQNEAQ. The CDR3 loop reads CASSSGQGAGGYTF. CDR3 nucleotides: TGTGCCAGCAGCTCCGGACAGGGGGCCGGTGGCTACACCTTC.

The V gene is TRBV11-3, the J gene TRBJ2-7, with 12 bases identical to TRBD2. Germline lookup yields CDR1 SGHNT and CDR2 YENEEA. With 4 bases clipped from V and 5 bases from J, the junction kept 3 bases outside the gene matches. This CDR3 spans 14 amino acids. CDR3 coding DNA: TGTGCCAGCAGCTCCAGACTAGCGGGAGACGAGCAGTACTTC. The encoded protein is CASSSRLAGDEQYF.

This clone was detected only once. V and J are TRBV19 and TRBJ2-4; 8 nucleotides align to TRBD1. Trimming removed 7 bases from V and 5 bases from J; junction bases left unmatched: 7. CDR1 and CDR2 (germline): LNHDA, SQIVND (reference sequence). There are 14 residues in the CDR3. The CDR3 sequence is CASTLGTGENIQYF. The CDR3 DNA sequence: TGTGCCAGTACTCTTGGGACAGGCGAAAACATTCAGTACTTC. The full variable domain, rest sourced from reference TRBV19 and TRBJ2-4, is DGGITQSPKYLFRKEGQNVTLSCEQNLNHDAMYWYRQDPGQGLRLIYYSQIVNDFQKGDIAEGYSVSREKKESFPLTVTSAQKNPTAFYLCASTLGTGENIQYFGAGTRLSVL.

CDR3 coding DNA: TGTGCCAGCACCCGCGAGCGGGAGAGCACCGGGGAGCTGTTTTTT. It is translated as CASTRERESTGELFF. This chain connects TRBV9 to TRBJ2-2; TRBD2 matches at 8 bases. J gave up 4 bases and V 6 bases, and 8 bases lay outside the gene matches. Germline CDR1 reads SGDLS; CDR2 reads YYNGEE. The CDR3 spans 15 residues.

The chain uses TRBV15 and TRBJ2-1; 12 bases fit TRBD2. CDR3 length equals 15 residues. Germline CDR1 reads LNHNV; CDR2 reads YYDKDF (reference sequence). J was trimmed by 7 bases and V by 6 bases; bases with no gene match: 7. CDR3 residues: CATRNGLAGRNEQFF. Written as DNA, the CDR3 is TGTGCCACCAGGAACGGACTAGCGGGGAGGAATGAGCAGTTCTTC. Full variable domain (remainder filled in from reference TRBV15 and TRBJ2-1): DAMVIQNPRYQVTQFGKPVTLSCSQTLNHNVMYWYQQKSSQAPKLLFHYYDKDFNNEADTPDNFQSRRPNTSFCFLDIRSPGLGDTAMYLCATRNGLAGRNEQFFGPGTRLTVL.

The chain links TRBV11-2 to TRBJ1-5; D remains ambiguous. Trimming left V 1 base short and J 6 bases short, with 7 bases between. The CDR3 spans 13 residues. Germline V CDR1 and CDR2: SGHAT, FQNNGV. CDR3 bases: TGTGCCAGCAGCTTAGGTTTGGGTCAGCCCCAGCATTTT. It specifies CASSLGLGQPQHF.